This T cell receptor (beta chain) was captured in a study of CD8 T cells in ankylosing spondylitis. Findings and limits, study-wide: Existing reports had already noted some motif variants in reactive arthritis synovial fluid and blood. What appeared characteristic of ankylosing spondylitis blood was a TCR beta motif of seven to nine highly homologous variants.

This CDR3 spans 16 amino acids. V shed 6 bases and J 5 bases; nucleotides not matched to a gene: 12. CDR1 MNHEY and CDR2 SMNVEV come from the germline V gene (reference sequence). This clonotype was counted only a few times. Its antigen is currently unknown. Each CDR3 protein is one row after TCRdb ran MiXCR on the 5' RACE reads. The sample lists over 450,000 distinct CDR3 sequences, about 12% occurring once. The source is a male donor with ankylosing spondylitis. Sequenced sample: blood, either unsorted or a sorted T cell fraction (not recorded which). The chain combines TRBV27 with TRBJ1-5; 8 positions agree with TRBD1. CDR3 sequence: CASSSTGAIAYQPQHF. The CDR3 DNA follows: TGTGCCAGCAGCTCGACAGGGGCGATTGCCTATCAGCCCCAGCATTTT.